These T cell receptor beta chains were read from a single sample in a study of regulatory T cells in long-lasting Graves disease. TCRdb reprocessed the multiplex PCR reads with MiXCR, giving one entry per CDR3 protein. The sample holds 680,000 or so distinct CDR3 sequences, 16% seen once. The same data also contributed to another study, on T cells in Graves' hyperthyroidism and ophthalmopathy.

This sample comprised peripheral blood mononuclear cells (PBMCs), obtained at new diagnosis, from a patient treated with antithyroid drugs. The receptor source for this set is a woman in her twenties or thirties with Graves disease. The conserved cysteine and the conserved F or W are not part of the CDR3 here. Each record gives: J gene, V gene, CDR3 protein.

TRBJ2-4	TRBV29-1	SVERDRDIQY
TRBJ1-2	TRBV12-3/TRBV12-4	ASRSGQGSYGYT
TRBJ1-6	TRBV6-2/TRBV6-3	ASSRRRTGAYNSPLH
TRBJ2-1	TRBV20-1	SARGPGTARDEQF
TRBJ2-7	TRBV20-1	RAQRGTGGGWRAYGQY
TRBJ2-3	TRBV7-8	ASSYLGGTTDTQY
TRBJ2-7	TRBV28	ASGVDRSYEQY
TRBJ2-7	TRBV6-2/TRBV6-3	ASSRTSPQRTYEQY
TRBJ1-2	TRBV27	ASSPRTGGAYGYT
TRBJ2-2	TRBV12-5	ASASGTGKSHGELF